This TCR beta chain comes out of a study of blood T cell repertoires in COVID-19. CDR1 is SNHLY, CDR2 FYNNEI, per germline. The CDR3 extends over 10 amino acids. A remark on this clone: At one end the junction does not follow the germline gene, possibly because of a read error.

This table comes from immunoSEQ multiplex PCR, and its TCRdb copy is limited to in-frame clones, with some not included. This table has around 70,000 clones, around 88% appearing once. Source material: peripheral blood. The chain carries TRBV2 and TRBJ1-2; 7 nucleotides agree with TRBD1. The clonotype was recovered from a woman of 80 years or more with active or convalescent COVID-19. This chain's CDR3 is CASSSRDSSF. In DNA form, the CDR3 reads TGTGCCAGCAGTTCCCGGGACAGCAGCTTC.